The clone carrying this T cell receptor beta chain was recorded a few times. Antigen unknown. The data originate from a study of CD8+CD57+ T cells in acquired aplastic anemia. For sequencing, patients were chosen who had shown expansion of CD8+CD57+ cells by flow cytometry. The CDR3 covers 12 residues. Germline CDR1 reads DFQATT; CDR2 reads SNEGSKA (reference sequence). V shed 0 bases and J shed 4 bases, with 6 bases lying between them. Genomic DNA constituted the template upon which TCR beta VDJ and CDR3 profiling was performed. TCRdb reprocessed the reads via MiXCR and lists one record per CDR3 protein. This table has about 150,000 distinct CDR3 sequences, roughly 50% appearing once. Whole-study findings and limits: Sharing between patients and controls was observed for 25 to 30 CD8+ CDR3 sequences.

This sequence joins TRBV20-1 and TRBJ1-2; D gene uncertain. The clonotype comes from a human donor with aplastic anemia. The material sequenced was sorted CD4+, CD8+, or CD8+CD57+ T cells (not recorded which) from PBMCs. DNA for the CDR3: TGCAGTGCTAGAGATCACGGCTATGGCTACACCTTC. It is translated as CSARDHGYGYTF.